Presented here are 9 T cell receptor beta chains from one specimen sequenced in a study of CD8 T cells in ankylosing spondylitis. Points from the study as a whole: Characteristic of ankylosing spondylitis blood, it appeared, was a TCR beta motif comprising several highly homologous variants.

TCRdb re-called the 5' RACE reads with MiXCR, one entry per CDR3 protein. The data hold around 890,000 distinct CDR3 sequences, with roughly 10% observed a single time. Which antigens these TCRs recognize remains unknown. Sequenced sample: blood, either unsorted or a sorted T cell fraction (not recorded which). The origin of the receptors is a male donor with ankylosing spondylitis.

Worth noting for this clonotype: The junction does not match germline at one end; this may be a read error. The chain carries TRBV28 and TRBJ2-1; 9 bases are a match to TRBD1. The CDR3 loop spans 13 amino acids. Germline lookup yields CDR1 MDHEN and CDR2 SYDVKM. CDR3 region: CAIPGQGLTEQSF. CDR3 nucleotide sequence: TGTGCCATCCCGGGACAGGGTCTCACGGAGCAGTCCTTC.

This clonotype was seen more than once but under ten times. This chain joins TRBV2 and TRBJ1-6; D might be TRBD1 (5 bases). The length of the CDR3 is 15 residues. With 3 bases removed from V and 8 bases from J, the gap between germline ends came to 14 bases. Germline CDR1 and CDR2: SNHLY and FYNNEI. The CDR3 loop is CASSESSWGDSPLHF. CDR3 DNA sequence: TGTGCCAGCAGTGAGTCTTCGTGGGGCGATTCACCCCTCCACTTT.

The V call is TRBV11-2, the J call TRBJ2-5; D ambiguous. CDR1 and CDR2 (germline): SGHAT, FQNNGV. The V end lost 5 bases, the J end lost 0 bases, and 31 bases lay between the germline ends. This CDR3 comprises 21 residues. Here the CDR3 reads CASSRSRSTPSLKPYQETQYF. As DNA, the CDR3 is TGTGCCAGCAGCCGCTCCCGGTCCACCCCCTCTCTTAAACCGTACCAAGAGACCCAGTACTTC.

This clonotype was counted between two and nine times. V is TRBV20-1 and J is TRBJ1-4; 10 nucleotides match TRBD1. The ends lost 6 bases at V and 6 bases at J; junction bases unmatched: 10. Germline CDR1 is DFQATT and CDR2 is SNEGSKA (reference sequence). The CDR3 has 15 residues. This CDR3 is CSAGSGGTGDEKLFF. As DNA, the CDR3 is TGCAGTGCCGGATCCGGAGGGACAGGGGATGAAAAACTGTTTTTT.

This sequence joins TRBV7-2 and TRBJ1-5; maybe TRBD1 (6 bases). Trimming took off 0 bases at V and 3 bases at J, with 9 bases between the two ends. CDR3 length equals 15 residues. Germline V CDR1 and CDR2: SGHTA, FQGNSA. The CDR3 DNA reads TGTGCCAGCAGCTTAGCGGGACAACCCAATCAGCCCCAGCATTTT. It codes for CASSLAGQPNQPQHF. The whole variable domain, filled in from reference TRBV7-2 and TRBJ1-5, reads GAGVSQSPSNKVTEKGKDVELRCDPISGHTALYWYRQSLGQGLEFLIYFQGNSAPDKSGLPSDRFSAERTGGSVSTLTIQRTQQEDSAVYLCASSLAGQPNQPQHFGDGTRLSIL.

A few counts support this clonotype. The rearrangement joins TRBV6-5 to TRBJ1-1; no firm D call. Germline V gives CDR1 MNHEY, CDR2 SVGAGI. This CDR3 is built from 15 residues. V lost 2 bases and J lost 2, with 12 bases in between. The CDR3 nucleotides read TGTGCCAGCAGTTACGCCGGGCCTCCCAACACTGAAGCTTTCTTT. Amino acid sequence: CASSYAGPPNTEAFF.

This clonotype was detected ten times or more. This chain uses TRBV4-3 with TRBJ2-1; 12 bases line up with TRBD2. Unmatched junction bases numbered 5, after V lost 1 base and J lost 10 bases. The CDR3 sequence is 15 residues long. The germline V gene encodes CDR1 LGHNA and CDR2 YSLEER. CDR3 residues: CASSQGLAGATEQFF. DNA for the CDR3: TGCGCCAGCAGCCAAGGACTAGCGGGGGCCACGGAGCAGTTCTTC.

A few counts support this clonotype. This chain's CDR3 is CSVGGGQGAGEQFF. The DNA for the CDR3 is TGCAGCGTTGGAGGGGGACAGGGGGCCGGTGAGCAGTTCTTC. The chain combines TRBV29-1 with TRBJ2-1, with 12 bases fitting TRBD1. CDR1 is SQVTM and CDR2 is ANQGSEA in the germline V gene. The CDR3 contains 14 residues. V shed 4 bases, J shed 9 bases, and the junction held 7 bases outside the gene matches.

This clonotype was recorded many times. The chain joins TRBV20-1 to TRBJ2-3, with D perhaps matching TRBD2 (6 bases). The V gene lost 7 bases and the J gene lost 2 bases, with 16 bases spanning the gap. The length of the CDR3 is 14 residues. CDR1 is DFQATT and CDR2 is SNEGSKA in the germline V gene (reference sequence). CDR3 coding DNA: TGCAGTGGGACGGAGGGCTATTACACAGATACGCAGTATTTT. Translation gives CSGTEGYYTDTQYF.